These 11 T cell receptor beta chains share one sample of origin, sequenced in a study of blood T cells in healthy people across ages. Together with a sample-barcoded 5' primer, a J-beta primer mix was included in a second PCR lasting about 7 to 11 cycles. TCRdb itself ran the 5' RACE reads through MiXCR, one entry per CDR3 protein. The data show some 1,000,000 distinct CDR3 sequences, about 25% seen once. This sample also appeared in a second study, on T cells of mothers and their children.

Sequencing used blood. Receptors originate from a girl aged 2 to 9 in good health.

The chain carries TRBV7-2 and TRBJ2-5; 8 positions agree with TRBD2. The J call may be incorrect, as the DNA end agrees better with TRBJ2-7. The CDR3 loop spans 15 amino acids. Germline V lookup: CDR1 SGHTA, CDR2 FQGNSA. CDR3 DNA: TGTGCCAGCAGTCAACCGGGACTAGTTTTGGGCGAGCAGTACTTC. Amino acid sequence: CASSQPGLVLGEQYF.

The chain's CDR3 is CASSTPDRVNEQFF. CDR3 bases: TGTGCCAGCAGTACCCCAGACAGGGTCAATGAGCAGTTCTTC. The chain recombines TRBV28 with TRBJ2-5, with TRBD1 matching over 7 bases. The J call may not be correct, given that the DNA end is closer to TRBJ2-1. The CDR3 runs 14 residues. In germline, CDR1 is MDHEN, CDR2 SYDVKM.

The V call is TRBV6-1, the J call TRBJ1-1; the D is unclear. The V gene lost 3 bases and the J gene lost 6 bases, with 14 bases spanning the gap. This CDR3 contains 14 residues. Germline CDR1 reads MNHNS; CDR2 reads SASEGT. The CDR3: CASSDIGGIPEAFF. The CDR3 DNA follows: TGTGCCAGCAGTGATATCGGTGGGATACCTGAAGCTTTCTTT.

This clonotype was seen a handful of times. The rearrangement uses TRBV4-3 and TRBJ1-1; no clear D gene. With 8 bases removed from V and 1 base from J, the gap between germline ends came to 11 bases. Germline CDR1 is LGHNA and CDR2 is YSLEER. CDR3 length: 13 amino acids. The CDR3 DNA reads TGCGCCAGCGGGTATACACGGAACACTGAAGCTTTCTTT. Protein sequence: CASGYTRNTEAFF.

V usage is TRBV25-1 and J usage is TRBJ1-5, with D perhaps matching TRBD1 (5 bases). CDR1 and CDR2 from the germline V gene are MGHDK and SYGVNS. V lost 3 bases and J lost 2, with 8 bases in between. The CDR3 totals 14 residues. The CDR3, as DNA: TGTGCCAGCAGTGACTCGACAGGCAATCAGCCCCAGCATTTT. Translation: CASSDSTGNQPQHF.

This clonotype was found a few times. DNA of the CDR3: TGTGCCAGCAGCTTAAGGGGGGTCGACCCCCAAGAGACCCAGTACTTC. Residues: CASSLRGVDPQETQYF. This rearrangement joins TRBV7-9 to TRBJ2-5; D could derive from TRBD1 or TRBD2 (6 bases each). Looked up from germline, CDR1 is SEHNR and CDR2 is FQNEAQ (reference sequence). This CDR3 contains 16 residues. Deletions cut 2 bases from V and 1 base from J, with 14 bases between.

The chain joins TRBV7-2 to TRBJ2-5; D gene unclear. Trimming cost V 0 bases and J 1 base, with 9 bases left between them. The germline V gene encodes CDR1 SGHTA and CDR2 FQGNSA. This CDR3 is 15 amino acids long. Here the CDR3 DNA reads TGTGCCAGCAGCTTAGCTGGACGGACCCAAGAGACCCAGTACTTC. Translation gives CASSLAGRTQETQYF.

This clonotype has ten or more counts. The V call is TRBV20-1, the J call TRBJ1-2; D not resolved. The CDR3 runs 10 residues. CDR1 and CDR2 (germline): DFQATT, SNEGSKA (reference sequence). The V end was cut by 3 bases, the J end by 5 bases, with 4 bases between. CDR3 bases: TGCAGTGCTAGGGAGTATGGCTACACCTTC. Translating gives CSAREYGYTF.

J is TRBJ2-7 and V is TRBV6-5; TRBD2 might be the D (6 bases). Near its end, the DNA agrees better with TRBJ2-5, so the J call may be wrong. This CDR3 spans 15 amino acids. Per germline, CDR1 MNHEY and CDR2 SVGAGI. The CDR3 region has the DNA TGTGCCAGCCAACTCCTTAGCGGCCAACAACAGACCCAGTACTTC. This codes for CASQLLSGQQQTQYF.

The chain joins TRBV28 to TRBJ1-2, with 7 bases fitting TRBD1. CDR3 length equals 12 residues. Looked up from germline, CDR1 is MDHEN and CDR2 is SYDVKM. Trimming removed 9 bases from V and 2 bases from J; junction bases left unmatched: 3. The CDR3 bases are TGTGCCAGTAAGACAGGGAACTATGGCTACACCTTC. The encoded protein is CASKTGNYGYTF.

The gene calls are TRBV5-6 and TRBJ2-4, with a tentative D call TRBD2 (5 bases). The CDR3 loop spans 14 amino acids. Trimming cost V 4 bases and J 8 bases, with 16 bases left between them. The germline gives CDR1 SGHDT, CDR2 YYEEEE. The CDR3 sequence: CASSMRVARDIQYF. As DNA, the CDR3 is TGTGCCAGCAGCATGAGGGTTGCAAGAGACATTCAGTACTTC. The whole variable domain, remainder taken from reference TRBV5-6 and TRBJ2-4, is DAGVTQSPTHLIKTRGQQVTLRCSPKSGHDTVSWYQQALGQGPQFIFQYYEEEERQRGNFPDRFSGHQFPNYSSELNVNALLLGDSALYLCASSMRVARDIQYFGAGTRLSVL.